This T cell receptor (beta chain) was obtained from a study of identical twins. TCRdb analysed the 5' RACE reads with MiXCR anew, one entry per CDR3 protein. This sample yields roughly 570,000 distinct CDR3 sequences, of which just under 10% are seen a single time; 2.5% to 3.5% belongs to the top ten. Healthy Caucasians provided all donations. The CDR3 extends over 18 amino acids. Germline CDR1 is KGHSH and CDR2 is LQKENI. V was pared by 0 bases and J by 2 bases, with 10 bases of the junction left unmatched. Study-wide points: Beta clonotypes that were abundant in cord blood contained fewer insertions, a pattern absent from memory repertoires. Conclusions were based on cross-sectional statistical analysis, without following the same donors.

This clonotype was recorded a few times. Its antigen is as yet unknown. This same sample was also part of a study on yellow fever vaccine responses in identical twins.

The receptor's source is a woman aged 18-30 years in good health. The chain carries TRBV18 and TRBJ2-1; the match to TRBD1 covers 7 bases. Sequenced sample: PBMCs. The CDR3 sequence is CASSPPVTGATPYNEQFF. In DNA, the CDR3 is TGTGCCAGCTCACCACCGGTTACAGGGGCCACCCCCTACAATGAGCAGTTCTTC.